The entry below gives a single T cell receptor beta chain sequence along with its context. Its antigen remains unidentified. The data are from a study of post-analysis software for immune sequencing data. Study background: As for disease course, relapsing-remitting, secondary progressive and progressive-relapsing multiple sclerosis were all included.

Unique molecular identifiers featured in each of the TCR beta cDNA libraries. Once roughly 0.9 to 11 million T cells were used, about half a million cDNA molecules resulted. Each CDR3 protein gets one entry after TCRdb re-called the PCR reads with MiXCR. The sample includes over 700,000 distinct CDR3 sequences, 30% of them seen just once. Findings and caveats of the study: A significant reduction in normalized Chao1 diversity was observed in multiple sclerosis patients versus controls. Patients carried roughly 5 TRBV segments more frequently than controls did, and TRBV5-6, TRBV5-1 and TRBV20-1 were among them. Clustering by F measure revealed strong co-clustering among samples prepared together in one batch.

The germline V gene has CDR1 MNHNY and CDR2 SVGAGI (reference sequence). V lost 8 bases to trimming and J lost 5 bases; unmatched junction nucleotides: 9. The CDR3 sequence is 13 residues long. The sequencing input was blood. The TCR was taken from a girl aged 10-17 years with multiple sclerosis. The chain employs TRBV6-6 and TRBJ2-7; 7 positions match TRBD2. The CDR3 sequence is CASGWRENHEQYF. In DNA form, the CDR3 reads TGTGCCAGCGGCTGGCGGGAGAACCACGAGCAGTACTTC.